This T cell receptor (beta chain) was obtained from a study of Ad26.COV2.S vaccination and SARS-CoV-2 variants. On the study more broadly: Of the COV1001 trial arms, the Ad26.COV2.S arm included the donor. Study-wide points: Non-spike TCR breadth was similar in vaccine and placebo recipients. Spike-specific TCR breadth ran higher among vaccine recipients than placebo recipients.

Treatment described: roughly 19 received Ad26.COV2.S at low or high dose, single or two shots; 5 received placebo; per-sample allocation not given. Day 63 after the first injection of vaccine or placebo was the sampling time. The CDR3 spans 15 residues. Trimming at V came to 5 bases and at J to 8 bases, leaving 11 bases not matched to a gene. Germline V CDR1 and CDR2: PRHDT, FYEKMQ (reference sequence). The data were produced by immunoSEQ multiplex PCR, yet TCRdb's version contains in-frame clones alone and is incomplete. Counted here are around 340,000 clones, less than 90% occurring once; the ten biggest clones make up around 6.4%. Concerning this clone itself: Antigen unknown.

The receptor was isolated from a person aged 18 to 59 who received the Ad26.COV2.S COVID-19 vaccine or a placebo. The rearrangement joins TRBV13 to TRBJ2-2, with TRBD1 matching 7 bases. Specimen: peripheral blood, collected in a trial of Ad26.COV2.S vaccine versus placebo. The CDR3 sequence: CASSPRQGSSGELFF. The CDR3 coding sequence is TGTGCCAGCAGCCCAAGACAGGGAAGTTCGGGGGAGCTGTTTTTT.